Listed below are T cell receptor beta chains from one sample, sequenced in a study of Ad26.COV2.S vaccination and SARS-CoV-2 variants. Some clones are missing from TCRdb's copy, which holds only in-frame ones; the method was immunoSEQ multiplex PCR. This sample has roughly 390,000 clones, with around nine tenths found just once. The material was peripheral blood, obtained in a trial of Ad26.COV2.S vaccine versus placebo. The receptors were sampled from a person between 18 and 65 years old who received the Ad26.COV2.S COVID-19 vaccine or a placebo. Both conserved end residues are part of each CDR3. The D gene is left open where the match is weak. Rows may omit the clone size; those that give it use once, few, many or a size class.

>TRBV30|TRBJ2-3|NA|NA
TGTGCCTGGACTTCAGGGAATACGCAGTATTTT
CAWTSGNTQYF
>TRBV6-5|TRBJ2-7|TRBD2|NA
TGTGCCAGCAGTTACTCGGAGCGGGGCTCCTACGAGCAGTACTTC
CASSYSERGSYEQYF
>TRBV5-1|TRBJ2-1|TRBD2|NA
TGCGCCAGCAGCTTCTCAGCGGGGGGAATAGAGCAGTTCTTC
CASSFSAGGIEQFF
>TRBV6-6|TRBJ1-1|TRBD1|few
TGTGCCAGCAGTGACTCGGACAGGCTGAACACTGAAGCTTTCTTT
CASSDSDRLNTEAFF
>TRBV6-1|TRBJ2-7|NA|NA
TGTGCCAGCAGTGAATTTAGACTTCCTTCATACTTC
CASSEFRLPSYF
>TRBV19|TRBJ1-1|NA|NA
TGTGCCAGTAGTCTTGAGGGGTCGAGTACTGAAGCTTTCTTT
CASSLEGSSTEAFF
>TRBV7-6|TRBJ1-1|TRBD1|NA
TGTGCCAGCAGCATAACCCCGGGACAGGGGAGGACTGAAGCTTTCTTT
CASSITPGQGRTEAFF
>TRBV20-1|TRBJ2-3|NA|NA
TGCAGTGCTAGTAGGGAAGATACGCAGTATTTT
CSASREDTQYF
>TRBV5-6|TRBJ1-1|NA|NA
TGTGCCAGCAGCTTGTATTCGGGGAACACTGAAGCTTTCTTT
CASSLYSGNTEAFF
>TRBV4-3|TRBJ2-1|TRBD2|NA
TGCGCCAGCAGCCATAAGCGGGGGGGCCTGAGTGAGCAGTTCTTC
CASSHKRGGLSEQFF
>TRBV29-1|TRBJ2-3|TRBD1|NA
TGCAGCGTTGGACAGGGGGCCGAGGCAGATACGCAGTATTTT
CSVGQGAEADTQYF
>TRBV27|TRBJ1-3|NA|NA
TGTGCCAGCAGTTTGAGGGAGGGTAACACCATATATTTT
CASSLREGNTIYF
>TRBV6-5|TRBJ2-4|TRBD1|NA
TGTGCCAGCAGCTTGACAGGGGCCAAAAACATTCAGTACTTC
CASSLTGAKNIQYF
>TRBV3-1/TRBV3-2|TRBJ2-7|TRBD2|NA
TGTGCCAGCAGCCAAGCAACTAGCGGGGGGTACGAGCAGTACTTC
CASSQATSGGYEQYF
>TRBV3-1/TRBV3-2|TRBJ2-3|NA|NA
TGTGCCAGCAGCCAAGCGAGACGACCCGGGGCTACGCAGTATTTT
CASSQARRPGATQYF
>TRBV12-5|TRBJ2-2|NA|NA
TGTGCTAGTGGTTTGGTACTTGAGACACCGAACACCGGGGAGCTGTTTTTT
CASGLVLETPNTGELFF
>TRBV10-1|TRBJ2-3|TRBD2|few
TGCGCCAGCAGTGAGTCGACCGGGGGGGCCTCAGATACGCAGTATTTT
CASSESTGGASDTQYF
>TRBV6-5|TRBJ1-1|NA|NA
TGTGCCAGCAGCCCCGGGGGAAAGAACACTGAAGCTTTCTTT
CASSPGGKNTEAFF
>TRBV5-4|TRBJ2-5|NA|NA
TGTGCCAGCAGCCCACGGACGCGTCAAGAGACCCAGTACTTC
CASSPRTRQETQYF
>TRBV14|TRBJ2-3|NA|NA
TGTGCCAGCAGCCCCACCGGGGGATCAACCACAGATACGCAGTATTTT
CASSPTGGSTTDTQYF
>TRBV10-3|TRBJ2-1|TRBD2|NA
TGTGCCATCAGTGAGTTGGTAGCGGGGGCCTACAATGAGCAGTTCTTC
CAISELVAGAYNEQFF
>TRBV6-5|TRBJ2-5|NA|NA
TGTGCCAGCGGACTGTTACAAGAGACCCAGTACTTC
CASGLLQETQYF
>TRBV5-5|TRBJ1-1|NA|NA
TGTGCCAGCAGCTTGGACGGGTTGTACACTGAAGCTTTCTTT
CASSLDGLYTEAFF
>TRBV27|TRBJ2-3|TRBD2|NA
TGTGCCGGCAGTGAGCCGACTAGCGGATACACAGATACGCAGTATTTT
CAGSEPTSGYTDTQYF
>TRBV11-2|TRBJ1-2|NA|once
TGTGCCAGCAGCCTCGGGGAGACGGTAGACTACACCTTC
CASSLGETVDYTF
>TRBV28|TRBJ1-1|NA|NA
TGTGCCAGCAGTTTAGTTATCTGGAGCGAGAACACTGAAGCTTTCTTT
CASSLVIWSENTEAFF
>TRBV19|TRBJ1-1|TRBD1|NA
TGTGCCAGTAGGCGGACAGGGGGAATGAACACTGAAGCTTTCTTT
CASRRTGGMNTEAFF
>TRBV6-5|TRBJ2-7|TRBD2|NA
TGTGCCAGCAGTTACTGGGCGGGGGGGGCTCCCTACGAGCAGTACTTC
CASSYWAGGAPYEQYF
>TRBV28|TRBJ2-4|NA|NA
TGTGCCAGCAGTCCCAGGGGTTTTGGTTCCAAAAACATTCAGTACTTC
CASSPRGFGSKNIQYF
>TRBV6-5|TRBJ1-2|NA|few
TGTGCCAGCAGCACGACGCCAGCTAACTATGGCTACACCTTC
CASSTTPANYGYTF
>TRBV11-1|TRBJ2-7|NA|NA
TGTGCCAGCAGCTCAGGGCCCTACGAGCAGTACTTC
CASSSGPYEQYF
>TRBV27|TRBJ2-3|NA|NA
TGTGCCAGCAGTTTTACACCCACAGATACGCAGTATTTT
CASSFTPTDTQYF
>TRBV4-1|TRBJ1-1|NA|NA
TGCGCCAGCAGCCAAGGCGGGATTTTTATCTCTGAAGCTTTCTTT
CASSQGGIFISEAFF
>TRBV24-1|TRBJ2-6|NA|NA
TGTGCCACCAGTGATTTGTCAGGCTCTGGGGCCAACGTCCTGACTTTC
CATSDLSGSGANVLTF
>TRBV5-1|TRBJ2-7|NA|NA
TGCGCCAGCAGCTTGTCAGGGCTCTCCTACGAGCAGTACTTC
CASSLSGLSYEQYF
>TRBV18|TRBJ2-5|NA|NA
TGTGCCAGCTCACCACGACAGCAAGAGACCCAGTACTTC
CASSPRQQETQYF
>TRBV4-3|TRBJ2-7|TRBD2|NA
TGCGCCAGCAGCCAAGATCCGAGGACTAGCTCCGAGCAGTACTTC
CASSQDPRTSSEQYF
>TRBV2|TRBJ2-1|NA|NA
TGTGCCAGCAGTGAAATGGGGGGTAGTAGCGGTTTGTTCTTC
CASSEMGGSSGLFF
>TRBV19|TRBJ2-1|NA|NA
TGTGCCAGTAGTAAGCGGCAGCGGGCGTACAATGAGCAGTTCTTC
CASSKRQRAYNEQFF
>TRBV10-2|TRBJ1-3|NA|few
TGCGCCAGCAGAGATCAGTCCTCTGGAAACACCATATATTTT
CASRDQSSGNTIYF
>TRBV3-1/TRBV3-2|TRBJ2-2|NA|NA
TGTGCCAGCAGCCAAGATCCAGGGGCGAACACCGGGGAGCTGTTTTTT
CASSQDPGANTGELFF
>TRBV10-3|TRBJ2-5|TRBD1|NA
TGTGCCATCGGAAGGACAGGGTATGGGGAGACCCAGTACTTC
CAIGRTGYGETQYF
>TRBV5-1|TRBJ2-1|TRBD2|NA
TGCGCCAGCAGCTTGACTGGCGGGGGGGGCCCCAATGAGCAGTTCTTC
CASSLTGGGGPNEQFF
>TRBV19|TRBJ2-7|TRBD1|NA
TGTGCCAGTAGTATAGATCTAAGGGGGCCGTACGAGCAGTACTTC
CASSIDLRGPYEQYF
>TRBV25-1|TRBJ1-2|NA|once
TGTGCCAGCAGTGAACCCTGGGGTGGCTACACCTTC
CASSEPWGGYTF
>TRBV2|TRBJ1-1|NA|NA
TGTGCCAGCAGTGAAGCCGGTCTCTTCGCTTTCTTT
CASSEAGLFAFF
>TRBV19|TRBJ2-7|TRBD1|NA
TGTGCCAGTAGTTACAGGGGCAACTACGAGCAGTACTTC
CASSYRGNYEQYF
>TRBV30|TRBJ2-2|TRBD2|few
TGTGCCTGGTCCTCTAGCGGGAGCACCGGGGAGCTGTTTTTT
CAWSSSGSTGELFF
>TRBV6-5|TRBJ1-3|NA|few
TGTGCCAGCAGTTACCTGGGTCCGAGCTCTGGAAACACCATATATTTT
CASSYLGPSSGNTIYF
>TRBV2|TRBJ2-7|NA|once
TGTGCCAGCAGTGATTTGAATTCCTACGAGCAGTACTTC
CASSDLNSYEQYF
>TRBV7-9|TRBJ2-2|NA|few
TGTGCCAGCAGCTTGCTAGCTTTGAACACCGGGGAGCTGTTTTTT
CASSLLALNTGELFF
>TRBV4-1|TRBJ2-2|TRBD1|NA
TGCGCCAGCAGCGAGGCTCAGGGGGAAGGCGGGGAGCTGTTTTTT
CASSEAQGEGGELFF